These 11 T cell receptor beta chains originate from one sample sequenced in a study of human T cells and chemical hapten exposure (dated by TCRdb to about 2021). The time point label of this sample denotes: pre-sensitization, week 0. The intended sense of this specimen's treatment or condition label: therapeutic diphenylcyclopropenone sensitization with weekly scalp DPC. Library preparation employed RACE. Sequenced on a NextSeq 500. In TCRdb, the public reads were trimmed at Q25 with fastp and aligned with MiXCR, with productive beta chains retained. Each record represents a unique CDR3 protein, reported with the most common genes and DNA among its rows. A total of a few hundred thousand distinct CDR3 sequences appear in this sample, about 9% of them only once. The ten largest clonotypes hold 2.3% of the sample. The sequenced sample was whole blood, obtained in connection with sensitization to the hapten diphenylcyclopropenone (DPC). The origin of the receptors is a woman in her 40s with alopecia areata. Some clones in this sample may be carry-over from other donors' samples.

This clonotype was seen at least ten times. The chain uses TRBV5-1 and TRBJ1-1; unclear D gene. V lost 0 bases and J 0 bases, leaving 6 bases between the germline ends. The CDR3 has 14 amino acids. The germline CDR1 and CDR2 sequences are SGHRS and YFSETQ. CDR3 protein: CASSLVGLNTEAFF. DNA for the CDR3: TGCGCCAGCAGCTTGGTAGGACTGAACACTGAAGCTTTCTTT.

The rearrangement links TRBV6-5 to TRBJ2-3; D gene uncertain. Germline V CDR1 and CDR2: MNHEY, SVGAGI. Trimming removed 0 bases at V and 6 bases at J, with 7 bases between. The CDR3 is made up of 13 amino acids. The CDR3 sequence: CASSYSEWDTQYF. CDR3 nucleotides: TGTGCCAGCAGTTACTCCGAGTGGGATACGCAGTATTTT.

The sample holds a few counts of this clonotype. The rearrangement uses TRBV7-9 and TRBJ2-1; D is unresolved. CDR1 and CDR2 from the germline V gene are SEHNR and FQNEAQ (reference sequence). The CDR3 is made up of 16 amino acids. V was trimmed by 3 bases and J by 1 base, leaving 13 bases between them. This chain's CDR3 is CASSFSRHTSYNEQFF. The CDR3 nucleotides are TGTGCCAGCAGCTTTTCTAGGCATACATCCTACAATGAGCAGTTCTTC.

CDR3 in DNA: TGTGCCAGAACCAGGGAGTCGAACACCGGGGAGCTGTTTTTT. Its translation: CARTRESNTGELFF. The chain is built from TRBV2 and TRBJ2-2; D might be TRBD1 or TRBD2, each matching 5 bases. Per the germline V gene, CDR1 is SNHLY and CDR2 is FYNNEI. This CDR3 region has 14 residues. The V and J ends lost 9 bases and 0 bases respectively, with 11 bases between them.

The chain has TRBV20-1 and TRBJ1-1; 7 nucleotides agree with TRBD1. From germline, CDR1 is DFQATT and CDR2 SNEGSKA (reference sequence). The CDR3 length is 16 residues. V trimming: 6 bases; J trimming: 0 bases; junction bases outside the gene matches: 13. This CDR3 reads CSATTPRQGLNTEAFF. In DNA form, the CDR3 reads TGCAGTGCCACAACCCCTCGACAGGGACTGAACACTGAAGCTTTCTTT.

This clonotype has only a few counts. The rearrangement uses TRBV4-2 and TRBJ2-7, with D perhaps TRBD1 (5 bases). V was trimmed by 4 bases and J by 7 bases, leaving 23 bases between them. This CDR3 spans 16 amino acids. CDR1 and CDR2 from the germline V gene are LGHNA and YNFKEQ. The CDR3 nucleotides read TGTGCCAGCAGCCGACAAACGACCCAAGGGGCGAGGGAGCAGTACTTC. Its translation: CASSRQTTQGAREQYF.

This clonotype was counted a few times. The chain couples TRBV6-5 to TRBJ2-3, with D maybe TRBD1 (5 bases). Germline CDR1 MNHEY, CDR2 SVGAGI. CDR3 length: 12 residues. Deletions cut 10 bases from V and 5 bases from J, with 13 bases between. Here the CDR3 DNA reads TGTGCCACTAGATGGGGCCGAGATACGCAGTATTTT. Protein product: CATRWGRDTQYF.

This clonotype came up a few times. The chain recombines TRBV4-2 with TRBJ1-4; TRBD1 aligns across 7 bases. J was trimmed by 7 bases and V by 0 bases; bases with no gene match: 8. The germline V gene has CDR1 LGHNA and CDR2 YNFKEQ. CDR3 length: 16 residues. CDR3 sequence reads: CASSQDVVQGSEKLFF. CDR3 bases: TGTGCCAGCAGCCAAGATGTGGTACAGGGGAGTGAAAAACTGTTTTTT.

This chain connects TRBV27 to TRBJ2-1, with D hard to call. The ends were cut back, 5 bases at V and 8 bases at J, with 13 bases in the middle. The CDR3 has 13 amino acids. CDR1 MNHEY and CDR2 SMNVEV come from the germline V gene (reference sequence). Here the CDR3 reads CASSTRPAHEQFF. For the CDR3, the DNA is TGTGCCAGCAGTACCCGGCCGGCCCATGAGCAGTTCTTC.

The J gene is TRBJ2-3, the V gene TRBV3-1; D is unresolved. The germline CDR1 and CDR2 sequences are LGHDT and YNNKEL (reference sequence). V lost 1 base and J lost 4, with 6 bases in between. This CDR3 is built from 13 residues. The CDR3 nucleotides read TGTGCCAGCAGCCAAGTAATGGCAGATACGCAGTATTTT. Translation: CASSQVMADTQYF.

This clonotype appeared many times. The chain joins TRBV6-6 to TRBJ1-1; D gene unclear. V gave up 4 bases and J gave up 1 base, with 10 bases separating them. Germline CDR1 is MNHNY and CDR2 is SVGAGI (reference sequence). This CDR3 has 14 amino acids. For the CDR3, the DNA is TGTGCCAGCAGTTCGCCAGGCAGGAACACTGAAGCTTTCTTT. Its protein is CASSSPGRNTEAFF.